This TCR beta chain comes out of a study of cytomegalovirus exposure and HLA in healthy donors. At the level of the study: Counted in an early data release were 65 million to 100 million unique TCRs from HLA-typed donors.

The PCR used 60 Vbeta and 13 Jbeta primers. Original processing methods: It was a later analysis that counted 83 million or so unique TCR beta chains, of which some 9.9 million were shared. Generated by immunoSEQ multiplex PCR, the TCRdb table keeps only in-frame clones and is missing some. The DNA gave D and trimming, while V, J and clone size come from that table. Of about 130,000 clones listed, 65% to 75% were seen once; the top ten hold approximately 6.4%. Study findings and constraints: A previous analysis found most TCR beta V segments productive roughly 87% or roughly 30% of the time.

A remark on this clone: What it binds is unknown.

Donors were ostensibly healthy at sampling, although undocumented immune exposures were probable. This CDR3 has 15 residues. Germline assignment: CDR1 SGHNT and CDR2 YYREEE (reference sequence). J was trimmed by 5 bases and V by 3 bases; bases with no gene match: 5. This chain joins TRBV5-4 and TRBJ2-1; 10 bases are shared with TRBD1. The sample was PBMCs. This TCR was recovered from a woman between 45 and 60 years old in good health and CMV-seropositive. The CDR3 DNA sequence: TGTGCCAGCAGCTCGGCGACAGGGGGCAACAATGAGCAGTTCTTC. Translated: CASSSATGGNNEQFF.